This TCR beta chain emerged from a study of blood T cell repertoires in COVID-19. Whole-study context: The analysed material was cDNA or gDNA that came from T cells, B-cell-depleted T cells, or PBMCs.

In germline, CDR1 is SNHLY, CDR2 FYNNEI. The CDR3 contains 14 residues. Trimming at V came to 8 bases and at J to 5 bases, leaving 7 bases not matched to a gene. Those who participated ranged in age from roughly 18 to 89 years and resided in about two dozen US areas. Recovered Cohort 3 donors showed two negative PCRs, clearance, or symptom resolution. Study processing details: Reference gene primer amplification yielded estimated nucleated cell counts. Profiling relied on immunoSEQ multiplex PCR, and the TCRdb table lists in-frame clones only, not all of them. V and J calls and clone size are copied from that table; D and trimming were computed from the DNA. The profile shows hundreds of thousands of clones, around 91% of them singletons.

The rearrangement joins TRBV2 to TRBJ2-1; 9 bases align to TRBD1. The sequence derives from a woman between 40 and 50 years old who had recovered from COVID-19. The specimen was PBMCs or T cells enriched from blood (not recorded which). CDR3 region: CASLAGQGNNEQFF. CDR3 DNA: TGTGCCAGCCTGGCGGGACAGGGAAACAATGAGCAGTTCTTC.